Presented here are 14 T cell receptor beta chains from one specimen sequenced in a study of T and B cells in COVID-19 patients. TRB rearrangements were amplified by multiplex PCR with BIOMED2 TRB-A/B primers. TCRdb re-derived calls from the multiplex PCR reads in MiXCR, one entry per CDR3 protein. This sample has thousands of distinct CDR3 sequences; roughly 28% occur once, and the top ten carry more than 10%. TRB was amplified from approximately 250-480 ng of blood genomic DNA. Specimen: blood. The source is a human donor with active COVID-19.

Judged by abundance, this clonotype is medium-sized. The chain joins TRBV6-5 to TRBJ1-2; possibly TRBD1 for D (6 bases). Germline loops: CDR1 MNHEY, CDR2 SVGAGI. CDR3 length equals 16 residues. Trimming removed 6 bases at V and 4 bases at J, with 21 bases between. The CDR3 is CASRKRTASGIYGYTF. For the CDR3, the DNA is TGTGCCAGCAGGAAAAGGACAGCTTCTGGTATCTATGGCTACACCTTC.

J is TRBJ1-1 and V is TRBV4-2; D is unclear. Germline lookup yields CDR1 LGHNA and CDR2 YNFKEQ. V lost 0 bases and J lost 2, with 10 bases in between. CDR3 length: 15 residues. In DNA, the CDR3 is TGTGCCAGCAGCCAAGATCCTCATGGAAACACTGAAGCTTTCTTT. It encodes CASSQDPHGNTEAFF.

Sample share makes this clonotype medium-sized. The J gene is TRBJ1-1, the V gene TRBV19; the D is unclear. The CDR3 runs 13 residues. The germline CDR1 and CDR2 sequences are LNHDA and SQIVND (reference sequence). V shed 5 bases and J shed 1 base, with 8 bases lying between them. The CDR3 DNA sequence: TGTGCCAGTAGTGCGGACGGGAACACTGAAGCTTTCTTT. This translates into CASSADGNTEAFF.

By share, this clonotype ranks as medium-sized (0.01 to 0.1%). V and J are TRBV18 and TRBJ2-5; 8 bases line up with TRBD1. Per the germline V gene, CDR1 is KGHSH and CDR2 is LQKENI. V shed 2 bases and J 0 bases; nucleotides not matched to a gene: 8. The CDR3 is 17 residues long. CDR3 residues: CASSPSSWTGNQETQYF. The CDR3 DNA sequence: TGTGCCAGCTCACCAAGTTCGTGGACAGGGAACCAAGAGACCCAGTACTTC.

In its sample, this clonotype was seen once. The CDR3 DNA follows: TGTGCCTGGAGTGCGGGACTAGCGGGGGGGAGCCAAGAGACCCAGTACTTC. Its translation is CAWSAGLAGGSQETQYF. This rearrangement joins TRBV30 to TRBJ2-5; 16 nucleotides line up with TRBD2. J was trimmed by 1 base and V by 1 base; bases with no gene match: 3. CDR1 is GTSNPN, CDR2 SVGIG, per germline (reference sequence). The CDR3 totals 17 residues.

This clonotype was observed a handful of times. J is TRBJ2-7 and V is TRBV10-1; the D is unclear. Per the germline V gene, CDR1 is WNHNN and CDR2 is SYGVQD (reference sequence). Trimming removed 0 bases from V and 3 bases from J, with 9 bases in between. The CDR3 sequence is 14 residues long. The CDR3 sequence is CASSESFRYYEQYF. CDR3 sequence (DNA): TGCGCCAGCAGTGAGTCGTTCAGGTACTACGAGCAGTACTTC.

Note on this clonotype: At one end, the junction sequence differs from germline, possibly due to a read error. In DNA, the CDR3 is TGTGCCAGCAGTTACGCAGGGGAGACCAAGTACTTC. This sequence encodes CASSYAGETKYF. The rearrangement links TRBV6-5 to TRBJ2-5, with a tentative D call TRBD1 (6 bases). The germline CDR1 and CDR2 sequences are MNHEY and SVGAGI. The length of the CDR3 is 12 residues.

In its sample, this clonotype is medium-sized. The V and J genes are TRBV19 and TRBJ1-4, with 10 bases that match TRBD1. The trim removed 4 bases at V and 3 bases at J, leaving 5 bases unmatched. Germline V CDR1 and CDR2: LNHDA, SQIVND (reference sequence). The CDR3 covers 16 residues. This chain's CDR3 is CASSTDRGFSNEKLFF. The CDR3 nucleotides are TGTGCCAGTAGTACGGACAGGGGGTTCTCTAATGAAAAACTGTTTTTT.

In its sample, this clonotype was seen a few times. The chain joins TRBV7-2 to TRBJ1-1, with 7 bases fitting TRBD1. Germline V lookup: CDR1 SGHTA, CDR2 FQGNSA. The CDR3 length is 14 residues. V lost 1 base, J lost 6 bases, and 5 bases stayed unmatched. The CDR3 nucleotides are TGTGCCAGCAGCTTAGTACAGGGGAGGGCTGAAGCTTTCTTT. It encodes CASSLVQGRAEAFF.

The chain employs TRBV19 and TRBJ2-3; D is perhaps TRBD2 (7 bases). CDR3 length equals 15 residues. In germline, CDR1 is LNHDA, CDR2 SQIVND (reference sequence). Deletions cut 9 bases from V and 5 bases from J, with 21 bases between. In nucleotides, the CDR3 is TGTGCCAGCAGCCCCGGGGGGCCAGAGCGAGATACGCAGTATTTT. This encodes CASSPGGPERDTQYF.

This clonotype turned up a few times. The chain employs TRBV18 and TRBJ1-1, with D possibly being TRBD1 (6 bases). Trimming cost V 3 bases and J 0 bases, with 8 bases left between them. The germline V gene encodes CDR1 KGHSH and CDR2 LQKENI. CDR3 size: 14 residues. CDR3: CASSPPGVNTEAFF. The CDR3 DNA follows: TGTGCCAGCTCACCTCCAGGGGTGAACACTGAAGCTTTCTTT. Filled out from reference TRBV18 and TRBJ1-1, the complete variable domain reads NAGVMQNPRHLVRRRGQEARLRCSPMKGHSHVYWYRQLPEEGLKFMVYLQKENIIDESGMPKERFSAEFPKEGPSILRIQQVVRGDSAAYFCASSPPGVNTEAFFGQGTRLTVV.

The rearrangement uses TRBV7-2 and TRBJ1-2; TRBD1 aligns across 10 bases. Looked up from germline, CDR1 is SGHTA and CDR2 is FQGNSA. This CDR3 has 14 residues. J gave up 5 bases and V 4 bases, and 4 bases lay outside the gene matches. For the CDR3, the DNA is TGTGCCAGCAGCTCCCGGGACAGGGGTTATGGCTACACCTTC. Amino acid sequence: CASSSRDRGYGYTF.

This clonotype qualifies as medium-sized. V gene TRBV6-5 combines with J gene TRBJ2-1, with D perhaps TRBD2 (5 bases). V gave up 2 bases and J gave up 0 bases, with 14 bases separating them. The CDR3 totals 17 residues. Germline V gene sequence: CDR1 MNHEY, CDR2 SVGAGI. The CDR3 reads CASSYKDGGNSYNEQFF. CDR3 DNA: TGTGCCAGCAGTTACAAAGACGGAGGCAACTCCTACAATGAGCAGTTCTTC.

This clonotype is judged medium-sized. V gene TRBV7-2 combines with J gene TRBJ2-3; D is unclear. The CDR3 contains 13 residues. The V gene's germline CDR1 is SGHTA and CDR2 FQGNSA. The ends were cut back, 3 bases at V and 1 base at J, with 5 bases in the middle. The chain's CDR3 is CASSFYGTDTQYF. The CDR3 DNA follows: TGTGCCAGCAGCTTTTACGGCACAGATACGCAGTATTTT.